This T cell receptor beta chain was identified during a study of T cell responses to AZD1222 COVID-19 vaccine. V gave up 3 bases and J gave up 0 bases, with 11 bases separating them. Germline V lookup: CDR1 KGHSH, CDR2 LQKENI. This CDR3 spans 15 amino acids. Clones were read by immunoSEQ multiplex PCR, and TCRdb kept only the in-frame ones, dropping some. The data hold 100,000 to 150,000 clones, with more than 80% observed a single time. This material consisted of peripheral blood, taken on day 0 of AZD1222 vaccination. The receptor comes from an adult in good health. The gene calls are TRBV18 and TRBJ1-1; maybe TRBD1 (6 bases). DNA for the CDR3: TGTGCCAGCTCACCCAACAGGGATCTGAACACTGAAGCTTTCTTT. Translated: CASSPNRDLNTEAFF. Complete variable domain (other parts from reference TRBV18 and TRBJ1-1): NAGVMQNPRHLVRRRGQEARLRCSPMKGHSHVYWYRQLPEEGLKFMVYLQKENIIDESGMPKERFSAEFPKEGPSILRIQQVVRGDSAAYFCASSPNRDLNTEAFFGQGTRLTVV.